This T cell receptor beta chain was sequenced for a study of identifying expanded T cells in peripheral blood. CDR1 GTSNPN and CDR2 SVGIG come from the germline V gene (reference sequence). V lost 1 base, J lost 7 bases, and 10 bases lay in between. The CDR3 is 12 amino acids. TCRdb's copy holds only in-frame clones and misses some; the assay was immunoSEQ multiplex PCR. The sample shows about 91,000 clones, 88% of them seen only once. V and J are TRBV30 and TRBJ1-2; possible D gene TRBD1, 5 bases. The specimen sequenced was blood. The receptor was derived from a person aged 18 to 70 in good health. In DNA, the CDR3 is TGTGCCTGGAGTGGGCAGGGCCCTGGCTACACCTTC. Translating it yields CAWSGQGPGYTF.